Reported below is one T cell receptor beta chain. What it recognizes is unknown. The data were obtained in a study of shared clonotypes between healthy human individuals. The CDR3 has 15 residues. V lost 0 bases and J 3 bases, leaving 10 bases between the germline ends. CDR1 and CDR2 (germline): SGHRS, YFSETQ. Selected positively for CCR7 and CD45RO-negative, naive CD8 cells excluded terminally differentiated effector memory CD45RA+ cells. Sequencing used immunoSEQ multiplex PCR; TCRdb keeps in-frame clones, though not all of them. The sample consists of around 580,000 clones, roughly 98% of them appearing once. Notes on the study in general: Incomplete sequencing of sorted subsets was indicated by rarefaction despite large depth.

This receptor was taken from a man younger than 40 in good health. The sequenced sample was naive CD8+ T cells sorted from blood. The V call is TRBV5-1, the J call TRBJ2-1; no clear D. The CDR3 region is CASSLGFQFYNEQFF. CDR3 nucleotide sequence: TGCGCCAGCAGCTTGGGCTTTCAGTTCTACAATGAGCAGTTCTTC.